This TCR beta chain was sequenced during a study of monozygotic twins with inflammatory bowel disease. General study results and limits: Among T cells, the various subtypes were not distinguishable.

This CDR3 has 13 residues. Germline V gene data show CDR1 as SGHRS and CDR2 as YFSETQ. Notes on this clonotype: As yet, its antigen is unknown.

For each CDR3 protein, TCRdb gives one entry from its re-call of the 5' RACE reads, without DNA. In all, the sample yields over 35,000 distinct CDR3 sequences. The chain couples TRBV5-1 to TRBJ1-5. The TCR originated in a human donor with ulcerative colitis or Crohn's disease, or a healthy co-twin of an affected twin (not recorded which). Sequencing was done on a sample of blood. The CDR3 protein is CASSLGTDQPQHF.